This is a list of T cell receptor beta chains from one sample in a study of CD8 T cells in ankylosing spondylitis. TCRdb re-called the 5' RACE reads with MiXCR, one entry per CDR3 protein. The sample lists 150,000 to 200,000 distinct CDR3 sequences; 10% to 15% were seen once. The sequenced material came from blood, either unsorted or a sorted T cell fraction (not recorded which). These receptors came from a male donor with ankylosing spondylitis or in good health (not recorded which). Each CDR3 is given with its conserved first and last residue. Each record gives: V gene, J gene, D gene, CDR3 protein. D genes are given only for firm matches.

v_gene: TRBV20-1; j_gene: TRBJ2-7; d_gene: -; CDR3aa: CSARAAGDLGRREQYF
v_gene: TRBV2; j_gene: TRBJ1-2; d_gene: TRBD1; CDR3aa: CASWTGAYGYTF
v_gene: TRBV29-1; j_gene: TRBJ2-5; d_gene: TRBD1; CDR3aa: CSVEKTGMAETQYF
v_gene: TRBV2; j_gene: TRBJ2-7; d_gene: -; CDR3aa: CASSEDSASSYEQYF
v_gene: TRBV5-5; j_gene: TRBJ1-4; d_gene: -; CDR3aa: CASSFYKDPNEKLFF
v_gene: TRBV2; j_gene: TRBJ1-1; d_gene: -; CDR3aa: CASSDLGRLNTEAFF
v_gene: TRBV10-2; j_gene: TRBJ1-5; d_gene: -; CDR3aa: CASSESRQAPQHF
v_gene: TRBV18; j_gene: TRBJ2-3; d_gene: -; CDR3aa: CASSPSGVWTDTQYF
v_gene: TRBV27; j_gene: TRBJ2-1; d_gene: TRBD2; CDR3aa: CASSFGVVAGDEQFF
v_gene: TRBV29-1; j_gene: TRBJ2-6; d_gene: -; CDR3aa: CSVVVGRNSGANVLTF
v_gene: TRBV24-1; j_gene: TRBJ2-3; d_gene: TRBD1; CDR3aa: CATSDPQGWTQYF
v_gene: TRBV5-1; j_gene: TRBJ1-1; d_gene: -; CDR3aa: CASRHRWEEGGEAFF
v_gene: TRBV27; j_gene: TRBJ2-1; d_gene: TRBD2; CDR3aa: CASSLRPSREMYNEQFF